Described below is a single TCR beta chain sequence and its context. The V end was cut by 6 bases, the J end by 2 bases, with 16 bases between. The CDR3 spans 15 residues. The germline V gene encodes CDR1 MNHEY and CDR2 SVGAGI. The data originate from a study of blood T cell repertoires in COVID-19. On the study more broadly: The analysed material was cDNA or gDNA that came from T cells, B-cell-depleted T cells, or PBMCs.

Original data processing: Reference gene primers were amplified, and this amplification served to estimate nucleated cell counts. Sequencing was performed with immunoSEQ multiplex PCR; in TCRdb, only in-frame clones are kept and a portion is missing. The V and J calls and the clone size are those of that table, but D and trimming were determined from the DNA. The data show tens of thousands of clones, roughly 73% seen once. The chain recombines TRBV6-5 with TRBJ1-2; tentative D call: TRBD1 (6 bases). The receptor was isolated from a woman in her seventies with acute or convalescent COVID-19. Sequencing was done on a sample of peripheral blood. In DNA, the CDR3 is TGTGCCAGCAGGCCCACTCCGGGACAAAACTATGGCTACACCTTC. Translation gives CASRPTPGQNYGYTF.